The 10 T cell receptor beta chains presented below share a single source sample, sequenced in a study of blood T cell repertoires in COVID-19. The assay was immunoSEQ multiplex PCR, and TCRdb's table has in-frame clones only and misses some. The table records 250,000 to 300,000 clones, under 90% of them present only once. Source material: PBMCs or T cells enriched from blood (not recorded which). These receptors all come from an older woman who had recovered from COVID-19.

This chain uses TRBV7-9 with TRBJ2-1; D may be TRBD1 (5 bases). The germline V gene encodes CDR1 SEHNR and CDR2 FQNEAQ (reference sequence). Trimming pared 0 bases from V and 5 bases from J, leaving 8 bases between. CDR3 length: 14 residues. The CDR3 protein is CASSLAQTDNEQFF. CDR3 DNA: TGTGCCAGCAGCTTAGCGCAGACAGACAATGAGCAGTTCTTC.

The CDR3 loop is CASSIDPGVYSNQPQHF. CDR3 DNA sequence: TGTGCCAGTAGTATAGATCCCGGGGTATATAGCAATCAGCCCCAGCATTTT. This sequence joins TRBV19 and TRBJ1-5; D gene uncertain. Trimming removed 0 bases from V and 0 bases from J, with 12 bases in between. This CDR3 region has 17 residues. The V gene's germline CDR1 is LNHDA and CDR2 SQIVND (reference sequence).

The chain is built from TRBV7-2 and TRBJ1-5, with D perhaps TRBD1 (6 bases). This CDR3 comprises 15 residues. Trimming left V 1 base short and J 3 bases short, with 10 bases between. CDR1 and CDR2 from the germline V gene are SGHTA and FQGNSA. The CDR3 protein is CASSLGGGLNQPQHF. In DNA form, the CDR3 reads TGTGCCAGCAGCTTAGGGGGGGGGCTCAATCAGCCCCAGCATTTT.

This rearrangement joins TRBV18 to TRBJ2-7, with 10 bases that match TRBD2. Germline-derived CDR1 and CDR2 are KGHSH and LQKENI. V lost 3 bases, J lost 2 bases, and 1 base stayed unmatched. This CDR3 is built from 14 residues. The CDR3 DNA reads as TGTGCCAGCTCACCGCTAGCGGGAGCCTACGAGCAGTACTTC. Protein product: CASSPLAGAYEQYF. Full variable domain (missing parts from reference TRBV18 and TRBJ2-7): NAGVMQNPRHLVRRRGQEARLRCSPMKGHSHVYWYRQLPEEGLKFMVYLQKENIIDESGMPKERFSAEFPKEGPSILRIQQVVRGDSAAYFCASSPLAGAYEQYFGPGTRLTVT.

This chain joins TRBV2 and TRBJ1-2, with TRBD1 matching over 8 bases. Per the germline V gene, CDR1 is SNHLY and CDR2 is FYNNEI. With 2 bases clipped from V and 7 bases from J, the junction kept 9 bases outside the gene matches. The CDR3 extends over 15 amino acids. The CDR3 DNA reads as TGTGCCAGCAGTGAAACGGCCAGGGGGCTTTCTGGCTACACCTTC. It codes for CASSETARGLSGYTF.

The chain couples TRBV5-5 to TRBJ2-2; a possible D gene is TRBD1 (5 bases). Between the trimmed V and J ends, which lost 2 bases and 5 bases, there was a span of 13 bases. The CDR3 is 15 amino acids. Germline lookup yields CDR1 SGHKS and CDR2 YYEKEE (reference sequence). CDR3 nucleotides: TGTGCCAGCAGCTTAGTAACAGGTTGGACCGGGGAGCTGTTTTTT. Translated, it gives CASSLVTGWTGELFF. Together with reference TRBV5-5 and TRBJ2-2, the CDR3 gives the full variable domain: DAGVTQSPTHLIKTRGQQVTLRCSPISGHKSVSWYQQVLGQGPQFIFQYYEKEERGRGNFPDRFSARQFPNYSSELNVNALLLGDSALYLCASSLVTGWTGELFFGEGSRLTVL.

The rearrangement uses TRBV25-1 and TRBJ1-2; D not resolved. This CDR3 contains 15 residues. V was clipped by 1 base and J by 2 bases, with 11 bases between them. CDR1 is MGHDK, CDR2 SYGVNS, per germline. CDR3 DNA sequence: TGTGCCAGCAGTGAATTTCTAAAAGCCAACTATGGCTACACCTTC. Translating it yields CASSEFLKANYGYTF.

This rearrangement joins TRBV5-1 to TRBJ2-1; 10 bases match TRBD1. CDR3 length: 15 amino acids. The junction had 10 bases not matched to a gene; V was cut back by 7 bases and J by 6 bases. Germline V CDR1 and CDR2: SGHRS, YFSETQ. CDR3 region: CASGKDRGVGNEQFF. The CDR3 nucleotides are TGCGCCAGCGGCAAGGACAGGGGGGTCGGCAATGAGCAGTTCTTC.

This chain joins TRBV28 and TRBJ1-4, with D unclear. Germline V gene data show CDR1 as MDHEN and CDR2 as SYDVKM. CDR3 length equals 17 residues. V was pared by 1 base and J by 0 bases, with 12 bases between. The CDR3 nucleotides read TGTGCCAGCAGTTTATACGGAGGGAGTACAACTAATGAAAAACTGTTTTTT. It specifies CASSLYGGSTTNEKLFF.

The V call is TRBV19, the J call TRBJ2-2; 7 bases map to TRBD1. J was trimmed by 0 bases and V by 3 bases; bases with no gene match: 4. The CDR3 covers 16 residues. Germline CDR1 is LNHDA and CDR2 is SQIVND (reference sequence). The CDR3 here is CASSIGTASNTGELFF. CDR3 DNA sequence: TGTGCCAGTAGTATCGGGACAGCTTCGAACACCGGGGAGCTGTTTTTT.